This T cell receptor (beta chain) derives from a study of OX40 agonist ivuxolimab in advanced cancers. Germline lookup yields CDR1 MNHNY and CDR2 SVGAGI (reference sequence). This CDR3 is built from 8 residues. V lost 8 bases and J lost 11, with 6 bases in between. The data were produced by immunoSEQ multiplex PCR, yet TCRdb's version contains in-frame clones alone and is incomplete. The repertoire holds some 19,000 clones, with approximately 84% as singletons. The receptor was isolated from an adult with an advanced solid tumor such as melanoma, head and neck, liver or kidney cancer. V gene TRBV6-6 combines with J gene TRBJ1-1, with D unresolved. The source was CD4+ or CD8+ T cells sorted from blood, collected in a trial of the OX40 agonist ivuxolimab. The CDR3 bases are TGTGCCAGCCTTGAGGCTTTCTTT. Residues: CASLEAFF.